The source of this TCR beta chain is a study of neurological immune-mediated disorders. This clonotype showed up many times. The cDNA came from 5'RACE, which used 10-nucleotide random UMIs. Using its own MiXCR run on the 5' RACE reads, TCRdb lists one record per CDR3 protein. The sample contains over 65,000 distinct CDR3 sequences, approximately 2.8% of which appear only once. Per germline, CDR1 ENHRY and CDR2 SYGVKD. V shed 0 bases and J 2 bases; nucleotides not matched to a gene: 1. This CDR3 comprises 15 residues. This TCR derives from a woman younger than 45 with multiple sclerosis. The chain carries TRBV10-3 and TRBJ2-1; 7 bases fit TRBD2. The sequenced sample was PBMCs. This CDR3 is CAISESGTTYNEQFF. The CDR3 bases are TGTGCCATCAGTGAGTCCGGGACTACCTACAATGAGCAGTTCTTC.